Reported below is one T cell receptor beta chain. The record originates from a study of OX40 agonist ivuxolimab in advanced cancers. This table comes from immunoSEQ multiplex PCR, and its TCRdb copy is limited to in-frame clones, with some not included. Of around 80,000 clones listed, more than 70% are singletons. Patients were ruled out by autoimmune disease history or systemic immunosuppression. This clonotype was obtained from an adult with an advanced solid tumor such as melanoma, head and neck, liver or kidney cancer. The sample in question was CD4+ or CD8+ T cells sorted from blood, obtained in a trial of the OX40 agonist ivuxolimab.

Here the CDR3 reads CASSLSGIGGWETQYF. In nucleotides, the CDR3 is TGTGCCAGCAGTTTATCGGGGATCGGGGGATGGGAGACCCAGTACTTC. The rearrangement uses TRBV28 and TRBJ2-5, with D possibly being TRBD2 (6 bases). CDR1 is MDHEN and CDR2 is SYDVKM in the germline V gene. Deletions cut 1 base from V and 5 bases from J, with 17 bases between. The CDR3 has 16 residues.